Listed below are T cell receptor beta chains from one sample, sequenced in a study of cytomegalovirus exposure and HLA in healthy donors. TCRdb's table, derived via immunoSEQ multiplex PCR, lists solely in-frame clones and lacks some. This table has around 180,000 clones, around 80% appearing once. The specimen sequenced was PBMCs. Receptor source: a woman in her twenties or thirties in good health and CMV-seropositive. Both conserved end residues are part of each CDR3. D genes are given only for firm matches. Clone sizes are given selectively: once, few, many, or a class where the clone is expanded.

abundance,j_gene,v_gene,d_gene,CDR3nt,CDR3aa
-,TRBJ1-2,TRBV30,-,TGTGCCTGGAGTGTACGGAGGGATTATGGCTACACCTTC,CAWSVRRDYGYTF
few,TRBJ2-2,TRBV28,TRBD2,TGTGCCAGCAGTTTGGGTAGCGGGAGGGGCACCGGGGAGCTGTTTTTT,CASSLGSGRGTGELFF
-,TRBJ2-7,TRBV25-1,TRBD1,TGTGCCAGCTCCGGGACAGGGGGAGGGCACGAGCAGTACTTC,CASSGTGGGHEQYF
-,TRBJ2-1,TRBV5-6,TRBD1,TGTGCCAGCAGCCCTGACAGGGTCCCAAACAATGAGCAGTTCTTC,CASSPDRVPNNEQFF
-,TRBJ2-3,TRBV28,-,TGTGCCAGCAGTTTAATAAGAAGCAAAACGGGAGATACGCAGTATTTT,CASSLIRSKTGDTQYF
-,TRBJ2-1,TRBV5-1,TRBD2,TGCGCCAGCAGCTTAGCGGGAGGGACCTACAATGAGCAGTTCTTC,CASSLAGGTYNEQFF
-,TRBJ2-1,TRBV29-1,TRBD1,TGCAGCGTATGGGACAGGTTAACCGAGCAGTTCTTC,CSVWDRLTEQFF
-,TRBJ1-4,TRBV6-6,-,TGTGCCAGCAGTGCGACAGAGAATGAAAAACTGTTTTTT,CASSATENEKLFF
-,TRBJ2-7,TRBV10-3,TRBD2,TGTGCCATCAGTGAGCAGACTAGCGGGGAGCCGAGCTACGAGCAGTACTTC,CAISEQTSGEPSYEQYF
-,TRBJ2-1,TRBV27,TRBD2,TGTGCCAGCAGTTTAATGGCGGGAGGGCCGGAAGAGTCCTACAATGAGCAGTTCTTC,CASSLMAGGPEESYNEQFF
few,TRBJ2-1,TRBV4-1,-,TGCGCCAGCAGCCAAGGGACAGCGGTGAGGCGAGGAGCTAACAATGAGCAGTTCTTC,CASSQGTAVRRGANNEQFF
-,TRBJ2-7,TRBV27,TRBD2,TGTGCCAGCATACCGCGGGAGGGCCCTTACGAGCAGTACTTC,CASIPREGPYEQYF
-,TRBJ2-1,TRBV15,TRBD1,TGTGCCACCAGCAGAGATGGACAGGACAGGAATGAGCAGTTCTTC,CATSRDGQDRNEQFF
-,TRBJ2-2,TRBV7-3,-,TGTGCCAGCAGCTTATTTGGCAGGTCCAACACCGGGGAGCTGTTTTTT,CASSLFGRSNTGELFF
-,TRBJ2-5,TRBV4-1,TRBD2,TGCGCCAGCAGCCAAGCTGTGCTAGCGGGAGGAGAGACCCAGTACTTC,CASSQAVLAGGETQYF
few,TRBJ2-2,TRBV7-9,TRBD1,TGTGCCAGCAGCTCAACGGGACAGCACACCGGGGAGCTGTTTTTT,CASSSTGQHTGELFF
-,TRBJ1-5,TRBV6-1,-,TGTGCCAGCAGTTCAGGGGATCTGGCCAATCAGCCCCAGCATTTT,CASSSGDLANQPQHF
-,TRBJ1-1,TRBV11-3,-,TGTGCCAGCAGCTCACCCCCCACAGCGGTGAACACTGAAGCTTTCTTT,CASSSPPTAVNTEAFF
-,TRBJ1-2,TRBV29-1,TRBD1,TGCAGCGTAGGGACCGACAGGGGAGATGGCTACACCTTC,CSVGTDRGDGYTF
-,TRBJ1-1,TRBV19,-,TGTGCCAGTAGCCCGACTGGGAACACTGAAGCTTTCTTT,CASSPTGNTEAFF
-,TRBJ1-2,TRBV6-5,-,TGTGCCAGCAGTAGGGGATCCGGCTATGGCTACACCTTC,CASSRGSGYGYTF
-,TRBJ2-2,TRBV11-2,-,TGTGCCAGCAGCTTATCAGGGGTCACCGGGGAGCTGTTTTTT,CASSLSGVTGELFF
-,TRBJ1-1,TRBV18,-,TGTGCCAGCTCATTATCGACAGAAATACTTTCTGAAGCTTTCTTT,CASSLSTEILSEAFF
-,TRBJ1-2,TRBV30,-,TGTGCCTGGAGTGTACAAAGTAACTATGGCTACACCTTC,CAWSVQSNYGYTF
-,TRBJ1-1,TRBV10-1,-,TGCGCCAGCAGTGAGTCGGGACTGGAAGCTTTCTTT,CASSESGLEAFF
-,TRBJ1-1,TRBV27,TRBD1,TGTGCCAGCAGCCTGACGGGGGACAGGGATGAAGCTTTCTTT,CASSLTGDRDEAFF
-,TRBJ2-4,TRBV5-1,-,TGCGCCAGCGCGGGGGCCAAAAACATTCAGTACTTC,CASAGAKNIQYF
-,TRBJ2-3,TRBV28,-,TGTGCCAGCAGTCTCGGAGCGACAGATACGCAGTATTTT,CASSLGATDTQYF
-,TRBJ2-7,TRBV5-1,TRBD1,TGCGCCAGCAACCCGGGACAGGGGAACTACGAGCAGTACTTC,CASNPGQGNYEQYF
once,TRBJ2-1,TRBV7-7,TRBD2,TGTGCCAGCAGCCGCTTAGGCTTAGCGGGGGATGAGCAGTTCTTC,CASSRLGLAGDEQFF
-,TRBJ1-5,TRBV28,-,TGTGCCAGCAGGGGGAGGATTGGTCAGCCCCAGCATTTT,CASRGRIGQPQHF
-,TRBJ1-2,TRBV28,TRBD1,TGTGCCAGCAGTGGGACAGACTATGGCTACACCTTC,CASSGTDYGYTF
-,TRBJ1-3,TRBV2,TRBD1,TGTGCCAGCAGCGGACAGGGGCCCTATTTCTCTGGAAACACCATATATTTT,CASSGQGPYFSGNTIYF
-,TRBJ2-6,TRBV2,TRBD1,TGTGCCAGCACCACTACAGGGGCTGGGGCCAACGTCCTGACTTTC,CASTTTGAGANVLTF
-,TRBJ1-1,TRBV11-3,TRBD1,TGTGCCAGCAGCTACCCGACAGGGTCCCTCACTGAAGCTTTCTTT,CASSYPTGSLTEAFF
-,TRBJ1-2,TRBV20-1,-,TGCAGTGCTAGACCCCCCCAGTCAATCACCTTC,CSARPPQSITF
-,TRBJ2-3,TRBV30,-,TGTGCCTGGCGCGGGAGCACAGATACGCAGTATTTT,CAWRGSTDTQYF
-,TRBJ2-3,TRBV9,TRBD1,TGTGCCACCGGGACAGGCCTTAGCACAGATACGCAGTATTTT,CATGTGLSTDTQYF
-,TRBJ2-3,TRBV5-1,-,TGCGCCAGCAGGGTTGGAGTAGGGGCAGATACGCAGTATTTT,CASRVGVGADTQYF
once,TRBJ1-3,TRBV7-8,TRBD1,TGTGCCAGCAGTTTTACAGGGGGTCCACGCTCTGGAAACACCATATATTTT,CASSFTGGPRSGNTIYF
few,TRBJ1-5,TRBV27,TRBD1,TGTGCCAGCAGTGGGGGACAGAGACGAGGACTCCAGCATTTT,CASSGGQRRGLQHF
-,TRBJ2-3,TRBV29-1,TRBD2,TGCAGCGTCGCTAGCGGGAGCCCCGATACGCAGTATTTT,CSVASGSPDTQYF
-,TRBJ2-5,TRBV2,TRBD2,TGTGCCAGCACCCCCGACTTAGCGGGAGTAGGAGAGACCCAGTACTTC,CASTPDLAGVGETQYF
-,TRBJ1-5,TRBV19,-,TGTGCCAGTAGTATAGGTTGGGGGGGGAATCAGCCCCAGCATTTT,CASSIGWGGNQPQHF
few,TRBJ2-2,TRBV30,-,TGTGCCTGGCGTTCTTACTTCACCGGGGAGCTGTTTTTT,CAWRSYFTGELFF